This T cell receptor (beta chain) was found in a study of monozygotic twins with cystic fibrosis. The table came from immunoSEQ multiplex PCR; TCRdb's copy has only in-frame clones and leaves some out. Of some 20,000 clones listed, about 97% are singletons. Germline V gene data show CDR1 as MGHRA and CDR2 as YSYEKL. The V gene lost 0 bases and the J gene lost 6 bases, with 14 bases spanning the gap. This CDR3 region has 15 residues. In the case of this clone: Its antigen is undetermined.

Study-wide results and caveats: J usage was most co-twin-similar in 8 of 16 pairs, V in 13. Unrelated CF individuals shared fewer identical clonotypes than monozygotic CF twins.

The chain joins TRBV4-1 to TRBJ2-5; D is possibly TRBD1 or TRBD2 (6 bases each). Sequenced input: blood. The receptor was isolated from a woman aged 25 to 39 with cystic fibrosis. CDR3 nucleotides: TGCGCCAGCAGCCAAGAGACAGGAGGGAGGAAGACCCAGTACTTC. Its protein is CASSQETGGRKTQYF.